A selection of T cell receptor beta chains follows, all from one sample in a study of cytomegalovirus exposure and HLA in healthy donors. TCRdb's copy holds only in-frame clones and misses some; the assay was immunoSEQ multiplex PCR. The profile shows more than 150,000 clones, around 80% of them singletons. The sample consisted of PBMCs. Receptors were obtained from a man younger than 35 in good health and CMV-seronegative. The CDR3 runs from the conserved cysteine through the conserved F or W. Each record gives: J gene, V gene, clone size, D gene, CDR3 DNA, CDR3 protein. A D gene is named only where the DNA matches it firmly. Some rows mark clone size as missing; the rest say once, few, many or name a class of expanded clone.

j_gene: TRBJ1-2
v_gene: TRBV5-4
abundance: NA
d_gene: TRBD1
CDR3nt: TGTGCCAGCAGCTTGAGGGCGGGACAGGGGCCCGGCTACACCTTC
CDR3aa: CASSLRAGQGPGYTF

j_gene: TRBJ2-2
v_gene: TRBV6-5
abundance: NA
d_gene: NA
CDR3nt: TGTGCCAGCAGTTACGACCCTCGGAGACCCACCGGGGAGCTGTTTTTT
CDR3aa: CASSYDPRRPTGELFF

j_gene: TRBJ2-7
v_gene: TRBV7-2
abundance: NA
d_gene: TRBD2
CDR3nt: TGTGCCAGCATGTACGGACTAGCGGGAGGTCAGCAGTACTTC
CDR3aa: CASMYGLAGGQQYF

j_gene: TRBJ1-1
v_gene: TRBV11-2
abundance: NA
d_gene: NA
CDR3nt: TGTGCCAGCAGCTCCAGTTTGACTGAAGCTTTCTTT
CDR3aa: CASSSSLTEAFF

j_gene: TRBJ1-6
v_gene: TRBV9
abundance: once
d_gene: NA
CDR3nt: TGTGCCAGCAGACGAGGAACACGAGAGGGTAATTCACCCCTCCACTTT
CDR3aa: CASRRGTREGNSPLHF

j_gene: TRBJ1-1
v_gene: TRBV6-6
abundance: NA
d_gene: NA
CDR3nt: TGTGCCAGCAGTTACGCCGACAGGGAAGCTTTCTTT
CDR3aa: CASSYADREAFF

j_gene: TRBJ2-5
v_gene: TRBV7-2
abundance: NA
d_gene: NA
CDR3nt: TGTGCCAGCAGCTTACTTCAAGGGGCCGGGGAGACCCAGTACTTC
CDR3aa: CASSLLQGAGETQYF

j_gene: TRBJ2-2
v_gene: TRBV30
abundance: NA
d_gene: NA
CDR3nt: TGTGCCTGGGACAGATCGAACACCGGGGAGCTGTTTTTT
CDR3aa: CAWDRSNTGELFF

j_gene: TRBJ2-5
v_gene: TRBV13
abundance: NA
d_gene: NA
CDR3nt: TGTGCCAGCAGCTTCCGCTTGGAGGACTTCCAAGAGACCCAGTACTTC
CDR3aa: CASSFRLEDFQETQYF

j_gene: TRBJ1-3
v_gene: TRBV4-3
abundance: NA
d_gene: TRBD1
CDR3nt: TGCGCCAGCAGCCAAGGAACAGGGGATGGAAACACCATATATTTT
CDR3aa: CASSQGTGDGNTIYF

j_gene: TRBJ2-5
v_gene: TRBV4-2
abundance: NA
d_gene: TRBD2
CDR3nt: TGTGCCAGCAGCCAAAAGGGAACTAGCGGGGGGGCTGAGACCCAGTACTTC
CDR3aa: CASSQKGTSGGAETQYF

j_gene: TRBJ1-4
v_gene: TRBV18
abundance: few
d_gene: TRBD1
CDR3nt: TGTGCCAGCTCCCCGGGACAGCAGACTAATGAAAAACTGTTTTTT
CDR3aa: CASSPGQQTNEKLFF

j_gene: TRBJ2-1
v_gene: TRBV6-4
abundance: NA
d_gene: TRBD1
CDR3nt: TGTGCCAGCAGTGACTCAGGGACAGGGGTTTTATATGAGCAGTTCTTC
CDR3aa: CASSDSGTGVLYEQFF

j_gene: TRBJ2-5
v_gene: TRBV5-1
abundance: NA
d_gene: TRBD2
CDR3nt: TGCGCCAGCAGCCCCTTGAGGGGAGGGAGAGAGACCCAGTACTTC
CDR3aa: CASSPLRGGRETQYF

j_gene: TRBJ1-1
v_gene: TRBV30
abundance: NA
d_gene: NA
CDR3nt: TGTGCCTGGAGTGTATTTACTCACACTGAAGCTTTCTTT
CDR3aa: CAWSVFTHTEAFF

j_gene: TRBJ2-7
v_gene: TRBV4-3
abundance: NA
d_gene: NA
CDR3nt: TGCGCCAGCAGCCAAGGGCTTCTCTACGAGCAGTACTTC
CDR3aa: CASSQGLLYEQYF

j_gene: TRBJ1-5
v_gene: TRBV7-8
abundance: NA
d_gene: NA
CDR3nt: TGTGCCAGCAGCTTAGTCGGACAGTTTGGCAATCAGCCCCAGCATTTT
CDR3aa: CASSLVGQFGNQPQHF

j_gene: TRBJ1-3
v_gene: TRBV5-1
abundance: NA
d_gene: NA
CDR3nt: TGCGCCAGCAGCTTGGTCGGGGGGGCTAGTGGAAACACCATATATTTT
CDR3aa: CASSLVGGASGNTIYF

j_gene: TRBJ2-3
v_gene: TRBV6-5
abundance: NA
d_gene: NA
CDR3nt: TGTGCCAGCAGTTACAGCCCCCTCCTAGTCGATACGCAGTATTTT
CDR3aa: CASSYSPLLVDTQYF

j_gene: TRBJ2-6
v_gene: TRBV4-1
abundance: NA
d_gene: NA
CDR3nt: TGCGCCAGCAGCCTAAGACAATCCAGCTCTGGGGCCAACGTCCTGACTTTC
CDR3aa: CASSLRQSSSGANVLTF

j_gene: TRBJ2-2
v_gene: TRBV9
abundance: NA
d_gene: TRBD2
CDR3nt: TGTGCCAGCCGAGCGGGAGGGGAAACCGGGGAGCTGTTTTTT
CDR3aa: CASRAGGETGELFF

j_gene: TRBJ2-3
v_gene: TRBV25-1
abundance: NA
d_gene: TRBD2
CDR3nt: TGTGCCAGTGGGAGGGACTCGCAGTATTTT
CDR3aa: CASGRDSQYF

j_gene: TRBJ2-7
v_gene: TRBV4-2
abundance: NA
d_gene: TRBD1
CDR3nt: TGTGCCAGCAGCCAAGTACAGGGCAGGGGGCTCTCCTACGAGCAGTACTTC
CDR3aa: CASSQVQGRGLSYEQYF

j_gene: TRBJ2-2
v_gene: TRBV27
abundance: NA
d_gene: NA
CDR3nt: TGTGCCAGCAGTCCTCTCGTTGAGGCCAGCACCGGGGAGCTGTTTTTT
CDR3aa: CASSPLVEASTGELFF

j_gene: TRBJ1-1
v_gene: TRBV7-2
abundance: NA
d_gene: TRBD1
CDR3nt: TGTGCCAGCAGCAAAAGACAGGGGGTGGTTGAAGCTTTCTTT
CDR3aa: CASSKRQGVVEAFF

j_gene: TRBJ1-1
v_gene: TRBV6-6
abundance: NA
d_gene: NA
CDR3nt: TGTGCCAGCAGTTACGGGCCCCAGGTTGTAGACACTGAAGCTTTCTTT
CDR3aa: CASSYGPQVVDTEAFF

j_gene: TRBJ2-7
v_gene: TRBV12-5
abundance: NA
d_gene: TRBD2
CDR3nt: TGTGCTAGTGGTTTGGTTCCGGGGGGGGAGCAGTACTTC
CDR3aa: CASGLVPGGEQYF

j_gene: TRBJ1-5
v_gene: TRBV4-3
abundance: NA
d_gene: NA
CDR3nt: TGCGCCAGCAGCCAAGAGGCGGGGTATAGCAATCAGCCCCAGCATTTT
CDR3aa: CASSQEAGYSNQPQHF

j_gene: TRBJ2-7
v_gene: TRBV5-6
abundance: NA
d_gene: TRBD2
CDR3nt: TGTGCCAGCAGCGGACTAGCGGGAGTGCTCTACGAGCAGTACTTC
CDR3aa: CASSGLAGVLYEQYF

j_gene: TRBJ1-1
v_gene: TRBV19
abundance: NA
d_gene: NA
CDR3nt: TGTGCCAGTAGTCTCGGGCGGGACCGATACACTGAAGCTTTCTTT
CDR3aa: CASSLGRDRYTEAFF

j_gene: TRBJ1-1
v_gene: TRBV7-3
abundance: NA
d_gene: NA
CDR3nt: TGTGCCAGCAGCTTAAGTGGTAGGAACACTGAAGCTTTCTTT
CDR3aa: CASSLSGRNTEAFF

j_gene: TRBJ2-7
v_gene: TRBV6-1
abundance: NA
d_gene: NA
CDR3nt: TGTGCCAGCAGTGAACGGGGAGTCTACTCCGAGCAGTACTTC
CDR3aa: CASSERGVYSEQYF

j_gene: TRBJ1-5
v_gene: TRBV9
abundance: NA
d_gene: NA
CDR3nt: TGTGCCAGCAGCAAGAGGCGGGATCAGCCCCAGCATTTT
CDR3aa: CASSKRRDQPQHF

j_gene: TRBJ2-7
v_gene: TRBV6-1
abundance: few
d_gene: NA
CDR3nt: TGTGCCAGCAGGGAAAAAATAGGAGCCTACGAGCAGTACTTC
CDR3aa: CASREKIGAYEQYF

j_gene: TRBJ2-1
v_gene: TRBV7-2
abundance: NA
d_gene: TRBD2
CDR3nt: TGTGCCAGCAGCTTGGGACTAGCGGTTTACAATGAGCAGTTCTTC
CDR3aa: CASSLGLAVYNEQFF

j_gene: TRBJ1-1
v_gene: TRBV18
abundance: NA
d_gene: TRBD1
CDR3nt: TGTGCCAGCTCACCACTTGCCCTGGGACAGGGAAAGAAAGCTTTCTTT
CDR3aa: CASSPLALGQGKKAFF

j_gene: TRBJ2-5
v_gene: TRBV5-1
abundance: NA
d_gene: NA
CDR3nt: TGCGCCAGCAGCTTGGGGGCCACAGGGGAGACCCAGTACTTC
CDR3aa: CASSLGATGETQYF

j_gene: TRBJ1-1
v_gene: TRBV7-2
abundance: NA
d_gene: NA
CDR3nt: TGTGCCAGCAGGAGTGGGGGCAACACTGAAGCTTTCTTT
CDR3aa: CASRSGGNTEAFF

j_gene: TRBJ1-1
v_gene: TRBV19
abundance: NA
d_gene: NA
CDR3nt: TGTGCCAGTACCGAATGGGGGCATGAAGCTTTCTTT
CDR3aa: CASTEWGHEAFF

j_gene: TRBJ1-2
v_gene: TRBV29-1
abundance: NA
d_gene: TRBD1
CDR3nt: TGCAGCGTAGGGGACAGGGGGCTCTATGGCTACACCTTC
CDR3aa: CSVGDRGLYGYTF

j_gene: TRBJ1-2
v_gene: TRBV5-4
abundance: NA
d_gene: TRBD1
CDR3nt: TGTGCCAGCAGCGGCGGCCCGGACAGGAACTATGGCTACACCTTC
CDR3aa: CASSGGPDRNYGYTF

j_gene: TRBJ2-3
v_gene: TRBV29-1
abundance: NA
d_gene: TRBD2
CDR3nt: TGCAGCCAATGGGCGGGGGGCTCAGATACGCAGTATTTT
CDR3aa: CSQWAGGSDTQYF

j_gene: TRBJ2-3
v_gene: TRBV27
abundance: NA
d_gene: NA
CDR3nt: TGTGCCAGCAGTTTAATTTCTCGCACAGATACGCAGTATTTT
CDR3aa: CASSLISRTDTQYF

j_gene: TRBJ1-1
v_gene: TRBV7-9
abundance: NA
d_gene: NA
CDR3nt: TGTGCCAGCGGGGGGAGCACTGAAGCTTTCTTT
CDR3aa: CASGGSTEAFF

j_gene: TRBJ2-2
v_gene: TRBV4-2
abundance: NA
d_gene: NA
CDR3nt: TGTGCCAGCAGCCAAGGGCGGGGCGCGAACACCGGGGAGCTGTTTTTT
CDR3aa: CASSQGRGANTGELFF

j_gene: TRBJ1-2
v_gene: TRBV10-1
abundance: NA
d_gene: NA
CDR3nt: TGCGCCAGCAATGGGCAACACCACAGCTATGGCTACACCTTC
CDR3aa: CASNGQHHSYGYTF

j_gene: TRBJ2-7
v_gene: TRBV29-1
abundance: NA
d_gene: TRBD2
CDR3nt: TGCAGCGTTGCCGGTAGTGATAGCGGGGCTTACTACGAGCAGTACTTC
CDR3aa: CSVAGSDSGAYYEQYF

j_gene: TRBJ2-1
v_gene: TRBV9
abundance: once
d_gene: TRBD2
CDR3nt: TGTGCCAGCAGTGTAGCGACTAGCGGGACCTACAATGAGCAGTTCTTC
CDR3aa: CASSVATSGTYNEQFF